The T cell receptor beta chain described here comes from a study of T cell clones after liver transplantation. The overall study: Blood was drawn pre-transplant, before withdrawal, and after full or failed withdrawal.

Only in-frame clones appear in the TCRdb table, and some are missing; sequencing was by immunoSEQ multiplex PCR. This table holds about 120,000 clones, approximately 90% found once. This CDR3 is built from 13 residues. V lost 6 bases and J 2 bases, leaving 12 bases between the germline ends. Germline V gene lookup returns CDR1 SGHRS and CDR2 YFSETQ. The sample here was CD4+ T cells from blood, taken 12 months after liver transplant. The TCR comes from a human patient who received a liver transplant. The graft donor may have contributed some T cells. The V and J genes are TRBV5-1 and TRBJ2-7; maybe TRBD2 (5 bases). CDR3: CASTRARPYEQYF. CDR3 sequence (DNA): TGCGCCAGCACGAGGGCCCGACCCTACGAGCAGTACTTC.